This T cell receptor beta chain was sequenced for a study of blood T cell repertoires in COVID-19. Study context: Italy, Spain and the United States were the sources of the convalescent and acute COVID-19 samples. The cDNA or gDNA used as material had been derived from T cells, B-cell-depleted T cells, or PBMCs.

Some clones are missing from TCRdb's copy, which holds only in-frame ones; the method was immunoSEQ multiplex PCR. The sample includes 95,000 to 150,000 clones, 88% of them seen just once. The V and J ends lost 4 bases and 3 bases, in that order; junction bases with no gene match: 5. Germline values: CDR1 SGHTA, CDR2 FQGTGA. The CDR3 totals 15 residues. The rearrangement links TRBV7-3 to TRBJ2-1; 8 bases are shared with TRBD2. This TCR derives from a woman older than 75 with acute or convalescent COVID-19. The sequencing input was peripheral blood. In nucleotides, the CDR3 is TGTGCCAGCAGCTCTAGCGGGTATAGCTACAATGAGCAGTTCTTC. Translation: CASSSSGYSYNEQFF.